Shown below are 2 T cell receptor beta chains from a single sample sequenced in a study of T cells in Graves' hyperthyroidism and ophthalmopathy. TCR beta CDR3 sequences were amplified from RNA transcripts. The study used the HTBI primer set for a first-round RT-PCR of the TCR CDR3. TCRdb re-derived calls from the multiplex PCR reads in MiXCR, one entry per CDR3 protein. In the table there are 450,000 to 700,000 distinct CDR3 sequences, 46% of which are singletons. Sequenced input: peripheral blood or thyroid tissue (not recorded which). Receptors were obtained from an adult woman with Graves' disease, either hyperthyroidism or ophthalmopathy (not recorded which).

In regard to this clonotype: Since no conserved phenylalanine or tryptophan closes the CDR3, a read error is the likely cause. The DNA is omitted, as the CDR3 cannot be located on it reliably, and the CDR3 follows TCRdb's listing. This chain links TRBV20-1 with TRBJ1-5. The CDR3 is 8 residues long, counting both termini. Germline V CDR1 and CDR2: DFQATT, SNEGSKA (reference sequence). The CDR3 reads CSATVEHS.

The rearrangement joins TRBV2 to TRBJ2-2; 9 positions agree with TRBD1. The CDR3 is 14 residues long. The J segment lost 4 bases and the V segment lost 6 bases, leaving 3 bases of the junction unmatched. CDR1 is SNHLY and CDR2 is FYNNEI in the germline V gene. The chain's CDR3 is CASSWTGATGELFF. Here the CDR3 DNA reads TGTGCCAGCAGCTGGACAGGGGCCACCGGGGAGCTGTTTTTT. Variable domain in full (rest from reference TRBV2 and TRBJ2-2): EPEVTQTPSHQVTQMGQEVILRCVPISNHLYFYWYRQILGQKVEFLVSFYNNEISEKSEIFDDQFSVERPDGSNFTLKIRSTKLEDSAMYFCASSWTGATGELFFGEGSRLTVL.